This T cell receptor beta chain came from a study of cytomegalovirus exposure and HLA in healthy donors (dated by TCRdb to 2016 to 2017). Notes on the research overall: According to an earlier analysis of 587 of the donors, roughly 180 million T cells yielded roughly 110 million unique TCR beta sequences and about 280 Gb of sequence data. About 280 gigabases of sequencing data and 70 million to 100 million unique TCR sequences were included in an early release covering about 600 HLA-typed donors. Of the 300 to 500 genotyped donors, 81% were placed in the genetic ancestry cluster associated with self-reported Caucasian donors. The study was designed to test whether signatures of past pathogen exposure could be identified by cataloging public T cell receptors. The study used immunosequencing to profile the T cell repertoires of 670 or so subjects and linked those repertoires to cytomegalovirus serostatus. Besides the first cohort of around 700 subjects, a separate validation cohort made up of 90 to 150 different subjects was used. To predict cytomegalovirus infection status, the study combined high-throughput TCR immunosequencing, statistical association of individual TCRs with disease status, and machine learning. In a later analysis, previously published TCR beta repertoires from more than 500 donors were re-analyzed and high-resolution HLA genotyping was added so that TCR occurrence patterns could be studied. In the later analysis, no new phenotypic data were used to find candidate immune exposures; instead, reliance was placed on TCR beta sequences and their occurrence across donors. An earlier analysis of 587 of the donors applied high-throughput TCR beta sequencing to assess whether each TCR beta V gene segment acted as functional or pseudogenic. Donor age, sex, ethnicity and CMV serostatus were compiled together with the repertoire data. A later genetic analysis used genome-wide SNP genotypes for about 60% of the roughly 700 donors, treating that subset as a discovery cohort. All discovery cohort repertoires had been generated using a single sequencing platform. Both class I and class II loci were covered by HLA typing, at four-digit resolution. The number of typed donors differed by locus: roughly 620-640 for A, B, C, DRB1 and DQB1; approximately 520 for DQA1; some 610 for DPA1; and about 450 for DPB1. Because of strong linkage in the cohort, roughly five DR-DQ haplotypes were treated as single units for association and clustering. Across 398 genotyped donors of the cohort, an average of 235,054 unique TCR beta nucleotide sequences per donor were sequenced, and approximately 19% of those sequences were non-productive. What the research found in general, with its limitations: According to a later analysis, most CMV-associated TCR beta chains appeared to be HLA-restricted, and the HLA associations seemed to be driven largely by CMV exposure. A few of the identified cytomegalovirus-associated TCR beta chains were confirmed in vitro to be specific for cytomegalovirus antigens. The study gave a list of 150 to 200 TCR beta chains associated with cytomegalovirus. Most TCR sequences were observed very rarely across donors, whereas some public TCRs were present in many individuals. A further reported finding was that TCR beta sequences accurately predicted the HLA-A and HLA-B alleles for most subjects in the first cohort. A group of highly shared sequence variants was considered likely to be a technical artifact of the sequencing pipeline. A later analysis reported that several top co-occurrence clusters appeared linked to parvovirus B19, influenza, CMV and Epstein-Barr virus. Linkage disequilibrium might explain the correlated functional status among segregating V segments, but an unknown experimental factor could not be ruled out. Cytomegalovirus status was reported to be diagnosed by the classifier with high specificity and sensitivity in both the original and validation cohorts. It was suggested by the authors that the approach could potentially be generalized to other disease states and immunological phenotypes. In an earlier analysis of around 500 of the donors, most TCR beta V segments appeared in productive rearrangements about 87% or about 30% of the time, broadly matching IMGT annotations. At a false discovery rate of 0.05, a later analysis linked around 17,000 TCR beta sequences to specific HLA alleles. The 87-base-pair reads could not distinguish some IMGT-functional V segments, including TRBV6-2 and TRBV6-3, so those segments were excluded. In a later analysis, the rate of TCR association differed among HLA loci, with DRB1 alleles having the most associated TCRs and HLA-C alleles having the fewest. In a later analysis, HLA-associated TCR beta chains were found to be more clonally expanded and to have lower generation probabilities than equally common non-associated chains. Strong co-occurrence of HLA alleles, especially DR and DQ, made assigning TCR associations to individual alleles difficult. In a later genetic analysis, a missense DCLRE1C variant was associated with V-gene and J-gene trimming of TCR beta chains, and the association was replicated in an independent cohort. Presence/absence analyses assumed roughly uniform sequencing depth across donors, an assumption that may not hold. This cohort had only TCR beta chains sequenced, and the lack of alpha or paired-chain data limited which features could be detected. Because some donors lacked HLA typing at each locus, the association tests relied only on the typed subset. About 17 rarely observed V segments, including chromosome 9 orphons, were excluded from the earlier analysis of approximately 500 of the donors because counts were too low. A later genetic analysis reported fewer N-insertions in productive TCRs among donors in an Asian-associated ancestry cluster than the roughly 700-donor mean. The only immune exposure information available for the cohort was CMV serostatus.

The cohort comprised approximately 700 healthy bone marrow donors. All cohort members were sampled while nominally healthy, although unrecorded immune exposures were likely present. The donor was CMV seronegative and was included in the group of 352 seronegative cohort members. A peripheral blood sample was collected from each donor, and TCR beta sequencing was performed on peripheral blood mononuclear cells. Genomic DNA was extracted from the blood cell samples with the Qiagen DNeasy Blood Extraction Kit. From the germline V gene, CDR1 is ENHRY and CDR2 is SYGVKD. V has 6 bases trimmed and J has 6 bases trimmed; junction bases matching no gene number 2. Including the terminal cysteine and phenylalanine, the CDR3 comprises 13 residues. Only the CDR3 part of the read is kept: 39 bases, read in frame from the first base. Library preparation employed the immunoSEQ multiplex PCR assay. The multiplex PCR relied on a mix of 60 forward primers for TCR Vbeta segments and 13 reverse primers for TCR Jbeta segments. Amplification of the CDR3 region of rearranged TCR beta genes was performed with a multiplex PCR assay on genomic DNA. The Illumina HiSeq System was used to sequence the amplified TCR beta libraries as 87-base-pair reads. As for how the authors treated the data: A later analysis tallied some 79 million unique TCR beta chains across the 650 to 750 repertoires, and approximately 9.9 million of those chains were shared by two or more donors. To remove PCR and sequencing errors, raw reads were error-corrected and collapsed into unique sequences using a nearest-neighbor algorithm that merged closely related sequences. V, D and J gene segments were assigned by aligning CDR3 sequences to IMGT reference sequences. Each retained sequence needed at least a six-nucleotide match to both a V gene segment and a J gene segment. Rearrangements were called productive when the CDR3 lacked stop codons and stayed in frame with V and J; all others were non-productive. CDR3 was defined according to IMGT convention as the region running from the second conserved V-encoded cysteine to the conserved J-encoded phenylalanine. In an earlier analysis of around 600 of the donors, sequences lacking an unambiguous match to a single V gene segment were excluded. In an earlier analysis of some 590 of the donors, V segments were called functional above 56.7% productive rearrangements and were called segregating when the between-donor standard deviation exceeded 5%. A statistical classification framework was built for diagnosing cytomegalovirus status from the catalog of TCR beta chain sequences. In a later analysis, V and J genes were assigned by comparing TCR nucleotide sequences against IMGT/GENE-DB human TR gene sequences. In a later analysis, CDR3 sequences and most-parsimonious VDJ recombination scenarios were assigned using the TCRdist pipeline. In a later analysis, each TCR beta chain was defined by its CDR3 amino acid sequence together with its V-gene family, and reads lacking a unique V-gene family were excluded. As a way to deal with suspected cross-contamination and a sequencing artifact, a later analysis dropped hundreds of nucleotide sequences that were highly shared and had low generation probability. For each public chain, a later analysis derived a clonal expansion index from normalized ranks of inferred template counts within each repertoire. In a later analysis, generation probabilities were computed using a VDJ recombination model fitted to out-of-frame rearrangements, and the results were checked against IGoR. In a later analysis, hypergeometric tests were used to score TCR-TCR, TCR-HLA and TCR-CMV co-occurrence, with a repertoire-size bias correction applied to TCR pairs. False discovery rates were estimated in a later analysis by permuting HLA or CMV assignments 20 times. In a later analysis, co-occurring TCRs were grouped with DBSCAN, and TCRdist sequence similarity was added when clustering was performed within HLA-allele-positive subsets. Repertoires with fewer than 30,000 or more than 120,000 public chains were left out of co-occurrence clustering, as were a handful of repertoires with anomalous nucleotide sharing. In its TCRdb copy, this immuneACCESS table keeps in-frame sequences only and misses some clones. Where compared with another copy, unresolved V genes explain less than half of these, and the others have no known cause. From that table come the V and J calls and clone size; the DNA was used to work out D and trimming. The sample records 55,000 to 70,000 clones, 70% to 75% of which are singletons. In total, the top ten clones hold 5% to 7% of the sample.

On this clone itself: Its antigen is still unknown. Within one base of it there is no much larger clone, and no base qualities were kept.

This receptor was identified in a woman aged 25 to 39 in good health and CMV-seronegative. The chain uses TRBV10-3 and TRBJ2-2; 9 middle bases align to TRBD2. Material: PBMCs. The nucleotide sequence is TGTGCCATCAGACAGCGGGAGGCCGGGGAGCTGTTTTTT. This translates into CAIRQREAGELFF.